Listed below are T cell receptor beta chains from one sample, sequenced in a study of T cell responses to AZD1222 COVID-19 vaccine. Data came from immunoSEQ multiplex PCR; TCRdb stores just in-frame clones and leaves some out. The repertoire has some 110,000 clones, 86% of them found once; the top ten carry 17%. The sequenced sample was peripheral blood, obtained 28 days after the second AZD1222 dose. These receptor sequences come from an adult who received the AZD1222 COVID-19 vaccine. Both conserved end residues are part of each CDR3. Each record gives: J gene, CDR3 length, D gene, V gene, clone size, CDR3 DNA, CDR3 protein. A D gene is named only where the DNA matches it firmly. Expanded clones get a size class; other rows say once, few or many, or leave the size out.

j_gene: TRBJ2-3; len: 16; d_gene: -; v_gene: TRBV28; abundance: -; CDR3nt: TGTGCCAGCAGCCAACTCGAGGGGGGGGAGGCAGATACGCAGTATTTT; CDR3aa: CASSQLEGGEADTQYF
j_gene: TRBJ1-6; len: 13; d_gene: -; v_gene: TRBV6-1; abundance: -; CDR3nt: TGTGCCAGCAGTCTCCCTACGGGGGCAACCCTCCACTTT; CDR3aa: CASSLPTGATLHF
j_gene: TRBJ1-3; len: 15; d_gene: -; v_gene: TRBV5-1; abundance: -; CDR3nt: TGCGCCAGCAGCTTGGGTGCAGGGTGGGGAAACACCATATATTTT; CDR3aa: CASSLGAGWGNTIYF
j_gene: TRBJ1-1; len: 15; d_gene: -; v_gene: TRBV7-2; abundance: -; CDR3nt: TGTGCCAGCAGCTTACAGCTCAGTCGAGGGACTGAAGCTTTCTTT; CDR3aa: CASSLQLSRGTEAFF
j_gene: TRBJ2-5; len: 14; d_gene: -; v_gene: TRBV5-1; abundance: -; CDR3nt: TGCGCCAGCAGCTCGCAAGGGCCGGGAGAGACCCAGTACTTC; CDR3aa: CASSSQGPGETQYF
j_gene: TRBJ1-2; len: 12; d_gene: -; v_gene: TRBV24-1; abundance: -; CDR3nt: TGTGCCACCAGTGATCTCGTCTATGGCTACACCTTC; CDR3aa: CATSDLVYGYTF
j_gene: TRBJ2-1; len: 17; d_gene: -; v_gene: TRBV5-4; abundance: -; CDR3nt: TGTGCCAGCAGCTTTCCGGGACAGCGGGGCACTTACAATGAGCAGTTCTTC; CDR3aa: CASSFPGQRGTYNEQFF
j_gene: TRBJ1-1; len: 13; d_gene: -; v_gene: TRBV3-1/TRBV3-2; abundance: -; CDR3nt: TGTGCCAGCAGCCGGTCGGGGGGCACTGAAGCTTTCTTT; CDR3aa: CASSRSGGTEAFF
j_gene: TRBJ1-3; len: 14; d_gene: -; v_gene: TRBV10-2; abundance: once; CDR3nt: TGCGCCAGCGCCGGGGCACACTCTGGAAACACCATATATTTT; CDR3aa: CASAGAHSGNTIYF
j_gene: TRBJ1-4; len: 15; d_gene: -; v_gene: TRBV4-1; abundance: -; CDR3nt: TGCGCCAGCAGCCAATCTCACGGGGGTGGTGAAAAACTGTTTTTT; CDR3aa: CASSQSHGGGEKLFF
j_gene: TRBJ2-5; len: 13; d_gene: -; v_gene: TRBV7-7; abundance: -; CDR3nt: TGTGCCAGCAGCTTAGACAGGGAAGAGACCCAGTACTTC; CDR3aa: CASSLDREETQYF
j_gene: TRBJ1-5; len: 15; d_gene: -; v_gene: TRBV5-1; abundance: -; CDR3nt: TGCGCCAGCAGCTTGTCAGGTTATAGCAATCAGCCCCAGCATTTT; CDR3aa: CASSLSGYSNQPQHF
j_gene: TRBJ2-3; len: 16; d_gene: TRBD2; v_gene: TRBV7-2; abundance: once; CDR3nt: TGTGCCAGCAGCGCCGGTAGCGGGGGGTTCACAGATACGCAGTATTTT; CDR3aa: CASSAGSGGFTDTQYF
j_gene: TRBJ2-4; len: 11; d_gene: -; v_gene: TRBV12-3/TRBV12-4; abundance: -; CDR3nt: TGTGCCAGCAGCCAAAGGGGCATTCAGTACTTC; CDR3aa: CASSQRGIQYF
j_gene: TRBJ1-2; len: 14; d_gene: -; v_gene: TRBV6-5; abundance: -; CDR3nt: TGTGCCAGCAGTTACGCAATATCTAACTATGGCTACACCTTC; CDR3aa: CASSYAISNYGYTF
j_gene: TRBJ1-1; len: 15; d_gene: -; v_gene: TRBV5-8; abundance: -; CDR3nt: TGTGCCAGCAGCTTGAGGATAGGGCGCGGCACTGAAGCTTTCTTT; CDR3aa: CASSLRIGRGTEAFF
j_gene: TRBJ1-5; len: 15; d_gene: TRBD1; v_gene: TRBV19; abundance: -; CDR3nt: TGTGCCAGTAGTGGCGGGACAGGGAGCCATCAGCCCCAGCATTTT; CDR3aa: CASSGGTGSHQPQHF
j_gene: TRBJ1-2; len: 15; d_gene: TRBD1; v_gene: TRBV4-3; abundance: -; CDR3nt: TGCGCCAGCAGCCAAGCAGGACAGGGGGCGGGCGGCTACACCTTC; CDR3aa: CASSQAGQGAGGYTF
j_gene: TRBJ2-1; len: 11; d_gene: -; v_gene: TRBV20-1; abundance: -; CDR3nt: TGCAGTGCTAGAAAATCTCATGAGCAGTTCTTC; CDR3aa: CSARKSHEQFF
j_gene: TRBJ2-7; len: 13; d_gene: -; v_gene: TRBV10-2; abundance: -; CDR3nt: TGCGCCAGCAGTGAGTCATCAGCTTACGAGCAGTACTTC; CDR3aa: CASSESSAYEQYF
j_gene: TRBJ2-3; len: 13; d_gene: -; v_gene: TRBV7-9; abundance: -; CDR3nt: TGTGCCAGCAGCTTAGAGCAGACAGATACGCAGTATTTT; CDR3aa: CASSLEQTDTQYF
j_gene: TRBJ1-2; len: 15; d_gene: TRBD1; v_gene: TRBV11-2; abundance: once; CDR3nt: TGTGCCAGCAGCCGCCTACAGGGGGACGGCTATGGCTACACCTTC; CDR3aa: CASSRLQGDGYGYTF
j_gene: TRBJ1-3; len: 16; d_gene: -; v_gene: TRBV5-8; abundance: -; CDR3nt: TGTGCCAGCAGCTTGAGTTTAGTCGTGTCTGGAAACACCATATATTTT; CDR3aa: CASSLSLVVSGNTIYF
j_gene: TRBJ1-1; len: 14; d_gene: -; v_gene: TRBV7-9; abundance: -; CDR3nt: TGTGCCAGCAGCTTAGTAGGGGATGGCACTGAAGCTTTCTTT; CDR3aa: CASSLVGDGTEAFF
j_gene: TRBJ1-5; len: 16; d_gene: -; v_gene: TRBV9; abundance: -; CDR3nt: TGTGCCAGCAGCAATGGACCTTCTATAGGCAATCAGCCCCAGCATTTT; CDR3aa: CASSNGPSIGNQPQHF
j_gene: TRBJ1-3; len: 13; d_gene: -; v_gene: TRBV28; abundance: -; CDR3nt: TGTGCCAGCAGTTTAATCATCGGAAACACCATATATTTT; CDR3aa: CASSLIIGNTIYF
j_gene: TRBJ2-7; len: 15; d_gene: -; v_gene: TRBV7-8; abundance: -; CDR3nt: TGTGCCAGCAGCCCCCTTGGGGGCAGGGTGGGCGAGCAGTACTTC; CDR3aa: CASSPLGGRVGEQYF
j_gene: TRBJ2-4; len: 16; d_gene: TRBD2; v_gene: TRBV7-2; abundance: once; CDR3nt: TGTGCCAGCAGCTTATGGACTAGCGGCCCAGGGGACATTCAGTACTTC; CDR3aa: CASSLWTSGPGDIQYF